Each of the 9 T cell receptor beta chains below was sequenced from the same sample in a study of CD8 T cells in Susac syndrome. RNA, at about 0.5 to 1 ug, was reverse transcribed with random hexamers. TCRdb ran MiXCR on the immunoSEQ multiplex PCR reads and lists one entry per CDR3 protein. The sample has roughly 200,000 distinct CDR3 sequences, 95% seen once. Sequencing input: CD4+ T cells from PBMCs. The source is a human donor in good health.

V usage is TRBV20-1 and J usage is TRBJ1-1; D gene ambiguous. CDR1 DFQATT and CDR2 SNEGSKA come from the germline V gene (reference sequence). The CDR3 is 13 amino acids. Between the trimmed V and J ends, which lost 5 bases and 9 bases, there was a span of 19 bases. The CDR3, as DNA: TGCAGTGCTTTTTCTGACGCCGCCGAGAAAGCTTTCTTT. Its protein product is CSAFSDAAEKAFF.

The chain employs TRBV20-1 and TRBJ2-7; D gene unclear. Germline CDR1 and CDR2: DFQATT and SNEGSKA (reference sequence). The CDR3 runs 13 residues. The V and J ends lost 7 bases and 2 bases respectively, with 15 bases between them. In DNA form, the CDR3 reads TGCAGTGGTAGCTCCGAGACCCCCTACGAGCAGTACGTC. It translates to CSGSSETPYEQYV.

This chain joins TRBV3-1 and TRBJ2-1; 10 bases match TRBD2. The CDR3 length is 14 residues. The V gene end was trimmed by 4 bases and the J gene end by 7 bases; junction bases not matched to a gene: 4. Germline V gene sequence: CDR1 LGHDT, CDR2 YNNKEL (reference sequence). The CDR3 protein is CASSRLAGQNEQFF. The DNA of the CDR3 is TGTGCCAGCAGCCGACTAGCGGGCCAAAATGAGCAGTTCTTC.

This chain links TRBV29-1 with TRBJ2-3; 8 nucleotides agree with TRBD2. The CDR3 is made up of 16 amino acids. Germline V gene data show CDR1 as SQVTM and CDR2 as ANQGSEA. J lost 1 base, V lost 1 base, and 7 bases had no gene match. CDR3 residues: CSVEGLMREGTDTQYF. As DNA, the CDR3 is TGCAGCGTTGAAGGTTTGATGCGGGAGGGCACAGATACGCAGTATTTT.

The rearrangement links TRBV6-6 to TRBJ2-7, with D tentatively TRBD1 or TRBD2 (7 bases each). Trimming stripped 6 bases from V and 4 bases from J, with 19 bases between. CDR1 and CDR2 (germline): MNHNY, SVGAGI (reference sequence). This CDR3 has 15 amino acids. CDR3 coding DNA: TGTGCCAGCAGCAAGGGGGGGGACAGCTTGTACGAGCAGTACGTC. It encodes CASSKGGDSLYEQYV.

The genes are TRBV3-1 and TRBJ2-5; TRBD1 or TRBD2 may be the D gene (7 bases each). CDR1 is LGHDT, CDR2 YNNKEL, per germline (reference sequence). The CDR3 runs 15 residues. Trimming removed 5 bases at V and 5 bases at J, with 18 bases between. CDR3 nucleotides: TGTGCCAGCAGCACCGGGACCCAGGGGGGGGAGACCCAGTACTTC. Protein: CASSTGTQGGETQYF.

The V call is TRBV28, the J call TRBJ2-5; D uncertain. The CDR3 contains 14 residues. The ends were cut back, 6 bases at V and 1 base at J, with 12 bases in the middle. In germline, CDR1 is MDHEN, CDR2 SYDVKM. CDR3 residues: CASSEAGSQETQYF. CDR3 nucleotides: TGTGCCAGCAGCGAAGCAGGTTCCCAAGAGACCCAGTACTTC.

CDR3 coding DNA: TGCAGTGCCACCACAGGCCAGGGTCAGCCCCAGCATTTT. Its protein product is CSATTGQGQPQHF. The chain links TRBV20-1 to TRBJ1-5; D perhaps matches TRBD1 (5 bases). CDR3 length: 13 residues. Deletions cut 6 bases from V and 6 bases from J, with 15 bases between. Germline V CDR1 and CDR2: DFQATT, SNEGSKA (reference sequence).

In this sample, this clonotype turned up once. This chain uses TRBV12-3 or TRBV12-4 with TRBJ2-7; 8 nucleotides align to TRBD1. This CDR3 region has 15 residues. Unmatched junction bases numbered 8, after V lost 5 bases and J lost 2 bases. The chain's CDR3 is CASSIRQGSPYEQYF. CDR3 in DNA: TGTGCCAGCAGTATCCGACAGGGGAGTCCCTACGAGCAGTACTTC.